The 8 T cell receptor beta chains below come from one sample, sequenced in a study of OX40 agonist ivuxolimab in advanced cancers. TCRdb's table, derived via immunoSEQ multiplex PCR, lists solely in-frame clones and lacks some. This table has 100,000 to 150,000 clones, 85% to 95% appearing once. The sample consisted of CD4+ or CD8+ T cells sorted from blood, taken in a trial of the OX40 agonist ivuxolimab. Every receptor here comes from an adult with an advanced solid tumor such as melanoma, head and neck, liver or kidney cancer.

The chain couples TRBV19 to TRBJ2-2; D unclear. The CDR3 spans 15 residues. Trimming cost V 1 base and J 2 bases, with 8 bases left between them. Germline CDR1 LNHDA, CDR2 SQIVND (reference sequence). CDR3 residues: CASSIGADNTGELFF. CDR3 nucleotide sequence: TGTGCCAGTAGTATAGGGGCCGATAACACCGGGGAGCTGTTTTTT.

The chain employs TRBV7-2 and TRBJ1-2; no reliable D call. V was clipped by 2 bases and J by 3 bases, with 10 bases between them. Germline V gives CDR1 SGHTA, CDR2 FQGNSA. There are 14 residues in the CDR3. DNA for the CDR3: TGTGCCAGCAGCTTACTTAGGACCGACTATGGCTACACCTTC. It yields the protein CASSLLRTDYGYTF.

The chain couples TRBV5-6 to TRBJ1-4; a weak D match, TRBD1 (6 bases). Trimming took off 4 bases at V and 5 bases at J, with 21 bases between the two ends. This CDR3 has 17 residues. The germline V gene has CDR1 SGHDT and CDR2 YYEEEE. Written as DNA, the CDR3 is TGTGCCAGCAGCCTACAAGAGCAGGGGCTGGGGAATGAAAAACTGTTTTTT. The encoded protein is CASSLQEQGLGNEKLFF.

The chain employs TRBV6-6 and TRBJ1-1; D is ambiguous. Germline CDR1 and CDR2: MNHNY and SVGAGI (reference sequence). Trimming took off 6 bases at V and 3 bases at J, with 14 bases between the two ends. The CDR3 runs 14 residues. The DNA for the CDR3 is TGTGCCAGCAGACCCCCGGTAGGTGACACTGAAGCTTTCTTT. Its translation is CASRPPVGDTEAFF.

This chain connects TRBV7-9 to TRBJ1-2, with 10 bases matching TRBD1. CDR3 length: 15 residues. V shed 5 bases and J 7 bases; nucleotides not matched to a gene: 10. Germline V gene data show CDR1 as SEHNR and CDR2 as FQNEAQ (reference sequence). The CDR3 bases are TGTGCCAGCAGCACCTCGGACAGGGGGTCAATTGGCTACACCTTC. Amino acid sequence: CASSTSDRGSIGYTF.

This clone was recorded only once. In DNA, the CDR3 is TGTGCCAGCAGCTTCGCACCGAACACCGGGGAGCTGTTTTTT. Translating gives CASSFAPNTGELFF. This chain uses TRBV7-2 with TRBJ2-2; no reliable D call. From germline, CDR1 is SGHTA and CDR2 FQGNSA. V lost 3 bases and J lost 0, with 5 bases in between. There are 14 residues in the CDR3.

This clone was counted a single time. This chain links TRBV9 with TRBJ2-1; TRBD1 is a possible D gene (6 bases). Germline assignment: CDR1 SGDLS and CDR2 YYNGEE. V was shortened by 3 bases and J by 9 bases, with 22 bases between the two germline ends. CDR3 length: 16 amino acids. The CDR3 region has the DNA TGTGCCAGCAGCGACGGACCCAAAGGGACAAAGGGTGAGCAGTTCTTC. It translates to CASSDGPKGTKGEQFF.

The rearrangement uses TRBV25-1 and TRBJ1-4; D gene unclear. The CDR3 runs to 16 residues. Trimming removed 7 bases at V and 1 base at J, with 16 bases between. Per the germline V gene, CDR1 is MGHDK and CDR2 is SYGVNS. The CDR3 region is CASTTPEGGTNEKLFF. The CDR3 nucleotides read TGTGCCAGCACCACCCCAGAGGGCGGAACTAATGAAAAACTGTTTTTT.